This T cell receptor beta chain was recovered during a study of regulatory T cells in long-lasting Graves disease. The table lists this clonotype with many counts. Its antigen is currently unknown. As to time point: persistent/refractory GD, antithyroid drugs over 5 years with positive TRAb. RNA extracted from PBMCs served as the sequencing template. Whole-study findings and limits: The sample size was small, and this may have reduced accuracy. Preferential use of TRBV28, TRBJ1-2 and TRBJ2-5 was seen in persistent disease.

Arm-PCR of CDR3 regions with iRepertoire HTBI primers generated TCR beta libraries. TCRdb reprocessed the multiplex PCR reads via MiXCR and lists one record per CDR3 protein. The profile shows 300,000 to 400,000 distinct CDR3 sequences, about 18% of them singletons. The CDR3 contains 10 residues. Trimming stripped 4 bases from V and 8 bases from J, with 8 bases between. The V gene's germline CDR1 is GTSNPN and CDR2 SVGIG (reference sequence). V and J are TRBV30 and TRBJ1-2; no reliable D call. Sequencing was performed on peripheral blood mononuclear cells (PBMCs), taken when the disease was refractory, from a patient treated with antithyroid drugs. This clonotype originated in a female donor with Graves disease. This CDR3 is CAWMGKGYTF. In nucleotides, the CDR3 is TGTGCCTGGATGGGGAAAGGCTACACCTTC.